These T cell receptor beta chains were read from a single sample in a study of blood T cells in healthy people across ages. TCRdb passed the 5' RACE reads through MiXCR, listing each CDR3 protein once. The sample shows about 940,000 distinct CDR3 sequences, about 48% of them seen only once. Input material: blood. These receptors were obtained from a man younger than 40 in good health. Both conserved end residues are part of each CDR3. Fields, in order: V gene, clone size, J gene, D gene, CDR3 protein, CDR3 DNA. D genes are given only for firm matches. Clone size is stated in some rows and not others, as once, few, many or a class when expanded.

V: TRBV7-9; size: -; J: TRBJ1-2; D: -; CDR3: CASSADRISYGYTF; DNA: TGTGCCAGCAGCGCGGACCGGATCTCCTATGGTTACACCTTC
V: TRBV20-1; size: -; J: TRBJ1-1; D: -; CDR3: CSARAGNTEAFF; DNA: TGCAGTGCTAGAGCTGGGAACACTGAAGCTTTCTTT
V: TRBV5-1; size: -; J: TRBJ2-7; D: TRBD1; CDR3: CASSSAGTATYEQYF; DNA: TGCGCCAGCAGCTCCGCCGGGACAGCTACCTACGAGCAGTACTTC
V: TRBV4-3; size: few; J: TRBJ2-1; D: TRBD1; CDR3: CASSPRDRGPVAANEQFF; DNA: TGCGCCAGCAGCCCCCGGGACAGGGGCCCCGTAGCTGCGAATGAGCAGTTCTTC
V: TRBV14; size: few; J: TRBJ2-5; D: -; CDR3: CASSQGRLSPTYQETQYF; DNA: TGTGCCAGCAGCCAAGGTCGGCTCTCCCCCACGTACCAAGAGACCCAGTACTTC
V: TRBV6-5; size: many; J: TRBJ2-7; D: TRBD1; CDR3: CASTTGQGSYEQYF; DNA: TGTGCCAGCACCACCGGACAGGGGTCCTACGAGCAGTACTTC
V: TRBV5-1; size: few; J: TRBJ2-3; D: -; CDR3: CASIEVGASTDTQYF; DNA: TGCGCCAGCATCGAGGTGGGGGCAAGCACAGATACGCAGTATTTT
V: TRBV6-6; size: -; J: TRBJ1-1; D: -; CDR3: CASRRMNTEAFF; DNA: TGTGCCAGCAGACGGATGAACACTGAAGCTTTCTTT
V: TRBV12-3/TRBV12-4; size: -; J: TRBJ1-5; D: -; CDR3: CASTAAGYQPQHF; DNA: TGTGCCAGCACCGCCGCAGGGTATCAGCCCCAGCATTTT
V: TRBV27; size: many; J: TRBJ2-7; D: -; CDR3: CASSPLSSYEQYF; DNA: TGCGCCAGCAGCCCGTTATCCTCCTACGAGCAGTACTTC
V: TRBV12-3/TRBV12-4; size: -; J: TRBJ2-1; D: -; CDR3: CASSFSGGEFF; DNA: TGTGCCAGCAGTTTTTCTGGGGGAGAGTTCTTC
V: TRBV2; size: -; J: TRBJ2-5; D: TRBD2; CDR3: CASSDGLAGGQETQYF; DNA: TGTGCCAGCAGTGATGGCCTAGCGGGGGGGCAAGAGACCCAGTACTTC
V: TRBV28; size: few; J: TRBJ2-7; D: -; CDR3: CASTSWGYEQYF; DNA: TGTGCCAGCACATCCTGGGGGTACGAGCAGTACTTC
V: TRBV10-3; size: -; J: TRBJ1-6; D: -; CDR3: CAISEAHSPLHF; DNA: TGTGCCATCAGTGAGGCCCATTCACCCCTCCACTTT
V: TRBV20-1; size: few; J: TRBJ2-7; D: -; CDR3: CSASIQVGEQYF; DNA: TGCAGTGCTAGTATCCAGGTCGGCGAGCAGTACTTC